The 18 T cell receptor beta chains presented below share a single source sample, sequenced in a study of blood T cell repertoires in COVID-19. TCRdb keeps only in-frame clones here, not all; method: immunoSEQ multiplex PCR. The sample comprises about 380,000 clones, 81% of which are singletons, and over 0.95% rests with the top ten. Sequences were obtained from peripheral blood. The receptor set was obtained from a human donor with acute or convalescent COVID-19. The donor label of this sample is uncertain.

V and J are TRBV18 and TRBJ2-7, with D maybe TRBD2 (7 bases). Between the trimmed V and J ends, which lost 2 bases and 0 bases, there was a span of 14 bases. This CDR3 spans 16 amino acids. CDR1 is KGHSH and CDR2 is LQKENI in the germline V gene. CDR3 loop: CASSPGGAGVSYEQYF. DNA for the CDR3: TGTGCCAGCTCACCAGGGGGGGCCGGGGTCTCCTACGAGCAGTACTTC. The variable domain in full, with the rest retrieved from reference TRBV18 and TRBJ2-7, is NAGVMQNPRHLVRRRGQEARLRCSPMKGHSHVYWYRQLPEEGLKFMVYLQKENIIDESGMPKERFSAEFPKEGPSILRIQQVVRGDSAAYFCASSPGGAGVSYEQYFGPGTRLTVT.

The CDR3 nucleotides read TGCAGCGCGGGACTTCTTTCCAACAATGAGCAGTTCTTC. This codes for CSAGLLSNNEQFF. The V gene is TRBV29-1, the J gene TRBJ2-1; maybe TRBD2 (6 bases). This CDR3 region has 13 residues. V was shortened by 7 bases and J by 5 bases, with 15 bases between the two germline ends. CDR1 is SQVTM and CDR2 is ANQGSEA in the germline V gene.

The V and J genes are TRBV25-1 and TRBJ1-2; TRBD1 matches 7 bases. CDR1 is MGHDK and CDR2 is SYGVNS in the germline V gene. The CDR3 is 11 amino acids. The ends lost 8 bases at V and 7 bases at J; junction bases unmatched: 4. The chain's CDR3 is CASEGQFGYTF. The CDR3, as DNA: TGTGCCAGCGAGGGACAGTTTGGCTACACCTTC.

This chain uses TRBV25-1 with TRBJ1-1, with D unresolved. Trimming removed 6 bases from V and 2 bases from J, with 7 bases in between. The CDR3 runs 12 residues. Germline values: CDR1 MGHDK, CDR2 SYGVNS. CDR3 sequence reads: CASRDFNTEAFF. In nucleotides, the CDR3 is TGTGCCAGCAGGGACTTTAACACTGAAGCTTTCTTT.

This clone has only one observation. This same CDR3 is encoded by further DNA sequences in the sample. This CDR3 reads CASSLQGRTDTQYF. DNA of the CDR3: TGCGCCAGCAGCTTACAGGGACGCACAGATACGCAGTATTTT. The chain carries TRBV5-1 and TRBJ2-3; D is possibly TRBD1 (6 bases). This CDR3 comprises 14 residues. Germline CDR1 is SGHRS and CDR2 is YFSETQ. The V end lost 2 bases, the J end lost 1 base, and 8 bases lay between the germline ends.

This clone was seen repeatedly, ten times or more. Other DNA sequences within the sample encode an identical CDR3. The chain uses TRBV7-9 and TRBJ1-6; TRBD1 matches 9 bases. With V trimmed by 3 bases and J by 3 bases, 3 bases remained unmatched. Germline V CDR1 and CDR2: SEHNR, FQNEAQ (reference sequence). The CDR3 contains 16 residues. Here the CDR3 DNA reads TGTGCCAGCAGCTTGGGGACAGGGTTCTATAATTCACCCCTCCACTTT. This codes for CASSLGTGFYNSPLHF.

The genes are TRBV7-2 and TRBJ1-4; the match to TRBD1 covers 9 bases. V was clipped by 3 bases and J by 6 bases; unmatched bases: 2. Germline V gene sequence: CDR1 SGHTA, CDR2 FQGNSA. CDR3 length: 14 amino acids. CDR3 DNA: TGTGCCAGCAGCTTCGGGACAGGGTATGAAAAACTGTTTTTT. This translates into CASSFGTGYEKLFF.

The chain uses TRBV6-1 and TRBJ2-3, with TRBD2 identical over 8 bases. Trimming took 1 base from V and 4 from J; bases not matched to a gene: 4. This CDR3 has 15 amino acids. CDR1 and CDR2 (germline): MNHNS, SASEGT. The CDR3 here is CASSEDGGGPDTQYF. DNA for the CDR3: TGTGCCAGCAGTGAAGACGGGGGGGGCCCAGATACGCAGTATTTT.

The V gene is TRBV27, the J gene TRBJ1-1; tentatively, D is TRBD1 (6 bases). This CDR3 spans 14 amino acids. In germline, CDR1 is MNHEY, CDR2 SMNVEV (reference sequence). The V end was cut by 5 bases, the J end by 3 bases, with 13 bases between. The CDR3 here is CASSQGLWDTEAFF. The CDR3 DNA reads TGTGCCAGCAGTCAGGGGCTGTGGGACACTGAAGCTTTCTTT.

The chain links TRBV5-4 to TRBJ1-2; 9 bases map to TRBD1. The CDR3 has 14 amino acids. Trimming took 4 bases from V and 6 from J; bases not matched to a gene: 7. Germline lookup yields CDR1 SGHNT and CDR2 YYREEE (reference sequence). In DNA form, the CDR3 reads TGTGCCAGCAGCAGGGGACAGGGATGGAATGGCTACACCTTC. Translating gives CASSRGQGWNGYTF.

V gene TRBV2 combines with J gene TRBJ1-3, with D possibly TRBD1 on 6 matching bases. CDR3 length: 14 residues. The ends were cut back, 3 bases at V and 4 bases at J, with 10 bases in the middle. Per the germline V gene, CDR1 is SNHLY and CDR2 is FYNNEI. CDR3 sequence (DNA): TGTGCCAGCAGTGAGAACAGGGCCGGAAACACCATATATTTT. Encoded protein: CASSENRAGNTIYF.

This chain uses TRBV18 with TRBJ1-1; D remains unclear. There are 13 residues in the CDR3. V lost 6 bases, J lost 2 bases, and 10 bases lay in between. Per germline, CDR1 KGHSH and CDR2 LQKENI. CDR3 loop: CASSLGLNTEAFF. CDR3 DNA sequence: TGTGCCAGCTCTCTTGGACTCAACACTGAAGCTTTCTTT.

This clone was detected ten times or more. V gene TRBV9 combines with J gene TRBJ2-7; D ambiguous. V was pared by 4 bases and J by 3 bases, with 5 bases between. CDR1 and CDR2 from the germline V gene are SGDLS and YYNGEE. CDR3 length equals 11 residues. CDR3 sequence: CASSFNYEQYF. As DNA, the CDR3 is TGTGCCAGCAGCTTTAACTACGAGCAGTACTTC.

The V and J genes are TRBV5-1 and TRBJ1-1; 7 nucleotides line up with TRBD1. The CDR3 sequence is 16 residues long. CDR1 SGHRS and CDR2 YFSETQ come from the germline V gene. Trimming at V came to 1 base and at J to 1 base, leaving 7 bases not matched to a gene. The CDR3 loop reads CASSLSLGTANTEAFF. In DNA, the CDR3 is TGCGCCAGCAGCTTGTCCCTTGGGACAGCGAACACTGAAGCTTTCTTT.

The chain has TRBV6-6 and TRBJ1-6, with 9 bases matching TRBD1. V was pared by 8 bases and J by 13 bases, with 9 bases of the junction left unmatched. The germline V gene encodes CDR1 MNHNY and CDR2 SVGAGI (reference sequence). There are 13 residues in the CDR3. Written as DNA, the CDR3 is TGTGCCAGCGGCGGACAGGGGACGGGGCCCCTCCACTTT. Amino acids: CASGGQGTGPLHF.

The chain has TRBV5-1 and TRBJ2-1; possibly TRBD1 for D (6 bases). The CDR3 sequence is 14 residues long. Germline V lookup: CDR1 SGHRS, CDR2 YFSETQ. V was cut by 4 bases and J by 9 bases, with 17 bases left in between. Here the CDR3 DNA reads TGCGCCAGCAGCGAAGGACAGTGGTCGCGTGAGCAGTTCTTC. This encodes CASSEGQWSREQFF.

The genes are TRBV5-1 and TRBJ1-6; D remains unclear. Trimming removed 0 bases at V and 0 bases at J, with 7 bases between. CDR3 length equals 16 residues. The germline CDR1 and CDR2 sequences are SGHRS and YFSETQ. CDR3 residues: CASSLDGGSYNSPLHF. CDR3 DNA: TGCGCCAGCAGCTTGGACGGAGGCTCCTATAATTCACCCCTCCACTTT.

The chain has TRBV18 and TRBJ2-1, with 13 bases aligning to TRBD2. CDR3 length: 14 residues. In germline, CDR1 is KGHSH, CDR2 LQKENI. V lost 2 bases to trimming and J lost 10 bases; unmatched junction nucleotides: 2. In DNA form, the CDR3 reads TGTGCCAGCTCACCAAAGACTAGCGGGGGGGAGCAGTTCTTC. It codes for CASSPKTSGGEQFF.